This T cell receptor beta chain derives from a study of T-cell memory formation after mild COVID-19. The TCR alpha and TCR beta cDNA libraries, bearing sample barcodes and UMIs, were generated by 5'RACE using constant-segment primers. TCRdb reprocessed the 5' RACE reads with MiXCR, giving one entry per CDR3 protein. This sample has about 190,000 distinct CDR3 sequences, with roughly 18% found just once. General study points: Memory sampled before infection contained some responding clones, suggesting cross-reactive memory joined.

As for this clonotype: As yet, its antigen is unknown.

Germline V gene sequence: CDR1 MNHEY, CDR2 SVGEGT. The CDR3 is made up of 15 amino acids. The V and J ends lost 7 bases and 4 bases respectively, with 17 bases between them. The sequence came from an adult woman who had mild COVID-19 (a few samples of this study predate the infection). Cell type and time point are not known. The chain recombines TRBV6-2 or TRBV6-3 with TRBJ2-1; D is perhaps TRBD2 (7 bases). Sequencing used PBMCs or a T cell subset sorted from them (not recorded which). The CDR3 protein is CASTFGGAQYNEQFF. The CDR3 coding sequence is TGTGCCAGCACCTTTGGGGGGGCCCAGTACAATGAGCAGTTCTTC.